This T cell receptor (beta chain) was found in a study of blood T cell repertoires in COVID-19. Germline CDR1 and CDR2: MDHEN and SYDVKM. Deletions cut 7 bases from V and 2 bases from J, with 8 bases between. The CDR3 has 12 residues. Sequencing used immunoSEQ multiplex PCR; TCRdb keeps in-frame clones, though not all of them. The sample records about 50,000 clones, more than 70% being singletons. Sample: peripheral blood. The receptor's source is a man aged 45-65 years with active COVID-19. This chain joins TRBV28 and TRBJ1-2; no reliable D call. The CDR3 DNA reads TGTGCCAGCACCGGGTTGAACTATGGCTACACCTTC. This codes for CASTGLNYGYTF.